These 3 T cell receptor beta chains originate from one sample sequenced in a study of blood T cell repertoires in COVID-19. This table comes from immunoSEQ multiplex PCR, and its TCRdb copy is limited to in-frame clones, with some not included. Here the sample spans about 75,000 clones, 85% to 90% being singletons. The sequencing input was peripheral blood. These receptors were obtained from a human donor in a cohort sampled during active COVID-19.

The chain couples TRBV11-2 to TRBJ2-5; D is perhaps TRBD2 (6 bases). This CDR3 has 14 residues. Germline V gives CDR1 SGHAT, CDR2 FQNNGV. V lost 5 bases and J lost 3, with 13 bases in between. CDR3 region: CASSPPGSKETQYF. As DNA, the CDR3 is TGTGCCAGCAGCCCCCCCGGGAGTAAAGAGACCCAGTACTTC.

The rearrangement links TRBV19 to TRBJ2-3; D gene uncertain. The CDR3 loop spans 11 amino acids. From germline, CDR1 is LNHDA and CDR2 SQIVND (reference sequence). V gave up 2 bases and J gave up 10 bases, with 7 bases separating them. CDR3 DNA: TGTGCCAGTAGTATACACCAGGCGCAGTATTTT. It translates to CASSIHQAQYF.

The genes are TRBV9 and TRBJ1-5; D possibly corresponds to TRBD1 (6 bases). V was pared by 3 bases and J by 7 bases, with 17 bases between. The CDR3 contains 15 residues. Per germline, CDR1 SGDLS and CDR2 YYNGEE. CDR3 sequence reads: CASSALQGIGQPQHF. CDR3 nucleotides: TGTGCCAGCAGCGCCCTACAGGGCATTGGGCAGCCCCAGCATTTT.